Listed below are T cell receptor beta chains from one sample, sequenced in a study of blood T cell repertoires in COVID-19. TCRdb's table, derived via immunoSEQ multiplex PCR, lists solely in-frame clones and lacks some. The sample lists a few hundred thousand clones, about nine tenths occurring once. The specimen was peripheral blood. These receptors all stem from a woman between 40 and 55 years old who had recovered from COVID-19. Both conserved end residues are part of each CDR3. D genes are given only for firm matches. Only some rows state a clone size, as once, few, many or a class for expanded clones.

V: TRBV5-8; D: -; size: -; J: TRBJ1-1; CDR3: CASTLRGFANTEAFF; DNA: TGTGCCAGCACCTTACGGGGGTTTGCGAACACTGAAGCTTTCTTT
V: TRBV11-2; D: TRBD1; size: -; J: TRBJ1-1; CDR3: CASSHGTEKNTEAFF; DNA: TGTGCCAGCAGCCACGGGACAGAGAAGAACACTGAAGCTTTCTTT
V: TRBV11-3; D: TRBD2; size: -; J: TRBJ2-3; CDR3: CASSLEGRLAVGPDTQYF; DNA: TGTGCCAGCAGCTTAGAGGGCCGACTAGCGGTGGGGCCAGATACGCAGTATTTT
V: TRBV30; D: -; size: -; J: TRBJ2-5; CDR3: CAWNRDGETQYF; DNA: TGTGCCTGGAACAGGGATGGAGAGACCCAGTACTTC
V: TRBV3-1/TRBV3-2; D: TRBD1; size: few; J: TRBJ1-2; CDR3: CASSHLQGSGYTF; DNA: TGTGCCAGCAGCCACCTACAGGGGTCTGGCTACACCTTC
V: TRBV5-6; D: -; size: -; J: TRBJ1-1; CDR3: CASSLRGASTEAFF; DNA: TGTGCCAGCAGCTTGCGGGGGGCGAGCACTGAAGCTTTCTTT
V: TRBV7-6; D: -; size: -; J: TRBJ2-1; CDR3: CASSLEPNYYNEQFF; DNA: TGTGCCAGCAGCTTAGAACCTAACTACTACAATGAGCAGTTCTTC
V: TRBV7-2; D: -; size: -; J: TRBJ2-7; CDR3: CASSLGGPQGGTYEQYF; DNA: TGTGCCAGCAGCTTAGGGGGTCCCCAGGGGGGAACCTACGAGCAGTACTTC
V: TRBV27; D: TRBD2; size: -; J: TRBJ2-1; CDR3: CASVTGGSYNEQFF; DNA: TGTGCCAGCGTGACGGGAGGCTCCTACAATGAGCAGTTCTTC
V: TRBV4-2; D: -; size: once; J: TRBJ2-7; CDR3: CASSGAFDEQYF; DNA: TGTGCCAGCAGCGGAGCTTTTGACGAGCAGTACTTC
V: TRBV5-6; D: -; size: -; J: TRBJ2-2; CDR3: CASSNGGTGELFF; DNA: TGTGCCAGTTCTAACGGGGGCACCGGGGAGCTGTTTTTT
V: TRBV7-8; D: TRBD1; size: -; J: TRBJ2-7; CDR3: CASSQRTGTYEQYF; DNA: TGTGCCAGCAGCCAAAGGACAGGGACCTACGAGCAGTACTTC
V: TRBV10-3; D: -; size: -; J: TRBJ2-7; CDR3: CAISEEGGNSYEQYF; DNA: TGTGCCATCAGTGAGGAGGGCGGCAACTCCTACGAGCAGTACTTC
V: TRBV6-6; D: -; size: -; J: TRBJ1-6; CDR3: CASRGGAEIYNSPLHF; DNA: TGTGCCAGCAGAGGGGGGGCCGAGATCTATAATTCACCCCTCCACTTT
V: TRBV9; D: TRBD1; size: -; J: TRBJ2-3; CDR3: CASSARTGYTTDTQYF; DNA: TGTGCCAGCAGCGCCCGGACAGGATATACCACAGATACGCAGTATTTT
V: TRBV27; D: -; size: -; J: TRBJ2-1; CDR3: CASSLAGAHNEQFF; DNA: TGTGCCAGCAGTTTAGCGGGCGCTCACAATGAGCAGTTCTTC
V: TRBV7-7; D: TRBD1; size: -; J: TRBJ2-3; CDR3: CASSLGDSPTDTQYF; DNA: TGTGCTAGCAGCTTAGGGGACAGCCCCACAGATACGCAGTATTTT
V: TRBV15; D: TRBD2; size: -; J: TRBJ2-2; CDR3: CATSREFSGRAVGGELFF; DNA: TGTGCCACCAGCAGAGAGTTTAGCGGGAGGGCCGTTGGCGGGGAGCTGTTTTTT
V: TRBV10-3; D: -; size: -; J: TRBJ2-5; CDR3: CAISGLNQETQYF; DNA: TGTGCCATCAGTGGTCTAAACCAAGAGACCCAGTACTTC
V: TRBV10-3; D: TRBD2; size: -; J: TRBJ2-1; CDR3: CAIRRSWGQVSGSSEQFF; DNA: TGTGCCATCAGGAGATCTTGGGGGCAGGTTAGCGGGAGCTCTGAGCAGTTCTTC
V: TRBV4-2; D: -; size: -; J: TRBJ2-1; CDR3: CASSQAGLPGYNEQFF; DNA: TGTGCCAGCAGCCAAGCAGGGTTACCGGGCTACAATGAGCAGTTCTTC
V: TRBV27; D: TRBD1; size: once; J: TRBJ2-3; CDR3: CASSLWVGQGGTDTQYF; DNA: TGTGCCAGCAGTTTATGGGTCGGACAGGGGGGCACAGATACGCAGTATTTT
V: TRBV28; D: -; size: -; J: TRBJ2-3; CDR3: CASSLQGRRTDTQYF; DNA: TGTGCCAGCAGTCTACAGGGAAGACGCACAGATACGCAGTATTTT
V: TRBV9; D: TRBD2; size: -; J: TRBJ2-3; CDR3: CASSVATWASGSTDTQYF; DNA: TGTGCCAGCAGCGTAGCTACCTGGGCTAGCGGGAGCACAGATACGCAGTATTTT